This is a list of T cell receptor beta chains from one sample in a study of T-cell memory formation after mild COVID-19. TCRdb independently ran MiXCR on the 5' RACE reads; one entry per CDR3 protein. The table lists roughly 450,000 distinct CDR3 sequences, roughly 18% of them singletons. The specimen was PBMCs or a T cell subset sorted from them (not recorded which). All receptors come from a man between 18 and 35 years old who had mild COVID-19 (a few samples of this study predate the infection). Cell type and time point are not known. CDR3s leave out the opening cysteine and the closing phenylalanine or tryptophan. Fields, in order: V gene, CDR3 protein.

V gene: TRBV10-2
CDR3 protein: ASSEWFQMNTEAF

V gene: TRBV20-1
CDR3 protein: SARTIGGRRRLGEQY

V gene: TRBV29-1
CDR3 protein: SVERGDLNTGELF

V gene: TRBV5-6
CDR3 protein: ASSLSRGGTGELF

V gene: TRBV7-3
CDR3 protein: ASSPGEYYNEQF

V gene: TRBV4-3
CDR3 protein: ASSQDHGSGANVLT

V gene: TRBV6-5
CDR3 protein: ASSYKNTEAF

V gene: TRBV18
CDR3 protein: ASSPTPSYEQF

V gene: TRBV10-3
CDR3 protein: AISDWEGNEQY

V gene: TRBV20-1
CDR3 protein: SASKTGTGDGGTQY

V gene: TRBV7-9
CDR3 protein: ASSPLGRTDTQY

V gene: TRBV10-1
CDR3 protein: ATSRDSLGEQY

V gene: TRBV2
CDR3 protein: ASSGPGVSNQPQH

V gene: TRBV5-1
CDR3 protein: ASSFYRGYEQY

V gene: TRBV24-1
CDR3 protein: ATSDLPNNEQF

V gene: TRBV6-6
CDR3 protein: ASSYRTGEPQETQY

V gene: TRBV9
CDR3 protein: ASSVGSPGGTEAF

V gene: TRBV5-1
CDR3 protein: ASSHGQNTEAF

V gene: TRBV5-5
CDR3 protein: ASSLLATSDTQY

V gene: TRBV7-3
CDR3 protein: ASSLTEVDTGELF

V gene: TRBV19
CDR3 protein: ASTPDRFYGYT

V gene: TRBV29-1
CDR3 protein: SATGKTHNEQF

V gene: TRBV29-1
CDR3 protein: SVRGAGETQY

V gene: TRBV28
CDR3 protein: ASSGQGGHGYT

V gene: TRBV20-1
CDR3 protein: SARALGTVNQPQH

V gene: TRBV5-1
CDR3 protein: ASSLARGGEQF

V gene: TRBV5-5
CDR3 protein: ASSLVRRNTGELF

V gene: TRBV24-1
CDR3 protein: ATSEAGRNQPQH

V gene: TRBV25-1
CDR3 protein: ASSGSQGVSDTQY

V gene: TRBV7-8
CDR3 protein: ASTGIVGNYNEQF

V gene: TRBV6-2/TRBV6-3
CDR3 protein: ASSYGYTEAF

V gene: TRBV12-3/TRBV12-4
CDR3 protein: ASSFRDRVFDEQF

V gene: TRBV5-8
CDR3 protein: ASSPVGTANYGYT

V gene: TRBV6-1
CDR3 protein: ASSPYPTSGGRDEQF

V gene: TRBV29-1
CDR3 protein: SVVHLNEQF

V gene: TRBV18
CDR3 protein: ASSTTPGQRNEQF

V gene: TRBV6-5
CDR3 protein: ASSYSGGGYT

V gene: TRBV6-2/TRBV6-3
CDR3 protein: ASSYGEWQPQH

V gene: TRBV5-1
CDR3 protein: ASSQVGATDGAF

V gene: TRBV5-1
CDR3 protein: ASSLEVVPGANVLT

V gene: TRBV29-1
CDR3 protein: SVEESSAGLGRGQY

V gene: TRBV7-6
CDR3 protein: ASSLTPLPGQGYTGELF

V gene: TRBV12-3/TRBV12-4
CDR3 protein: ASSGSVTYNEQF

V gene: TRBV20-1
CDR3 protein: SAARDSTDTQY